The rows below give T cell receptor beta chains drawn from one sample of a study of T cell responses to AZD1222 COVID-19 vaccine. Measured with immunoSEQ multiplex PCR; TCRdb has only the in-frame clones, and not every one. The sample records about 130,000 clones, around 90% being singletons. The specimen comprised peripheral blood, sampled 28 days after the second AZD1222 dose. The receptor set was obtained from an adult who received the AZD1222 COVID-19 vaccine. CDR3s include the opening cysteine and the closing phenylalanine or tryptophan. D genes are given only for firm matches. Size is omitted from some rows. Given values are once, few, many or a class for expanded clones.

clone_size,j_call,d_call,v_call,cdr3_aa,cdr3_nt
few,TRBJ1-2,TRBD1,TRBV7-2,CASSLSDRVDGYTF,TGTGCCAGCAGCTTATCGGACAGGGTTGATGGCTACACCTTC
-,TRBJ1-2,TRBD1,TRBV13,CASSSGGNYGYTF,TGTGCCAGCAGCTCAGGGGGTAACTATGGCTACACCTTC
once,TRBJ1-1,-,TRBV25-1,CASSDFGGAGVLDTEAFF,TGTGCCAGCAGTGATTTTGGGGGCGCCGGCGTATTGGACACTGAAGCTTTCTTT
-,TRBJ2-5,-,TRBV1,CTSSRNSLGPGETQYF,TGCACCAGCAGCCGGAATTCTCTGGGCCCGGGGGAGACCCAGTACTTC
-,TRBJ1-5,-,TRBV19,CASRRGVNQPQHF,TGTGCCAGTCGGAGGGGGGTCAATCAGCCCCAGCATTTT
-,TRBJ1-6,-,TRBV6-5,CASTGTYNSPLHF,TGTGCCAGCACGGGCACCTATAATTCACCCCTCCACTTT
-,TRBJ1-2,-,TRBV3-1/TRBV3-2,CASSQAGYGYTF,TGTGCCAGCAGCCAAGCGGGATATGGCTACACCTTC
-,TRBJ2-3,-,TRBV5-6,CASSATTTDTQYF,TGTGCCAGCAGCGCCACTACCACAGATACGCAGTATTTT
once,TRBJ2-3,-,TRBV4-3,CASSQEPIRADTQYF,TGCGCCAGCAGCCAAGAACCGATTCGTGCAGATACGCAGTATTTT
-,TRBJ2-5,TRBD2,TRBV10-2,CASRQTSGGATQYF,TGCGCCAGCAGACAGACTAGCGGGGGGGCGACCCAGTACTTC
-,TRBJ1-5,-,TRBV6-5,CASAIYYRDGAQHF,TGTGCCAGTGCTATTTATTACCGGGACGGAGCCCAGCATTTT
-,TRBJ2-1,TRBD1,TRBV5-1,CASSTQGSYNEQFF,TGCGCCAGCTCAACACAGGGGTCGTACAATGAGCAGTTCTTC
-,TRBJ2-6,-,TRBV21-1,CASSKVYGGPLSTPGANVLTF,TGTGCCAGCAGCAAAGTTTACGGGGGACCTCTATCTACCCCTGGGGCCAACGTCCTGACTTTC
-,TRBJ1-2,-,TRBV10-3,CAISPSVQGYGYTF,TGTGCCATCAGTCCCTCCGTTCAGGGCTATGGCTACACCTTC
-,TRBJ2-7,TRBD1,TRBV9,CASSVDPGTGKYEQYF,TGTGCCAGCAGCGTAGACCCGGGGACAGGGAAGTACGAGCAGTACTTC
-,TRBJ1-5,-,TRBV5-6,CASSLTGFQPQHF,TGTGCCAGCAGCTTAACAGGGTTTCAGCCCCAGCATTTT
-,TRBJ1-2,TRBD1,TRBV7-2,CASSPTGGPASYYGYTF,TGTGCCAGCAGCCCGACAGGGGGCCCCGCTTCCTACTATGGCTACACCTTC
-,TRBJ1-2,-,TRBV9,CASSVGASGDYGYTF,TGTGCCAGCAGCGTAGGGGCCTCAGGCGACTATGGCTACACCTTC
once,TRBJ2-7,-,TRBV20-1,CSASRQLPSYEQYF,TGCAGTGCTAGTCGACAGCTACCCTCCTACGAGCAGTACTTC
-,TRBJ1-1,TRBD1,TRBV6-5,CASSPPNTGGTEAFF,TGTGCCAGCAGTCCTCCAAATACAGGGGGCACTGAAGCTTTCTTT
-,TRBJ1-4,-,TRBV4-1,CAKAKGFLNEKLFF,TGCGCTAAGGCCAAAGGGTTTCTTAATGAAAAACTGTTTTTT
-,TRBJ2-2,-,TRBV6-2/TRBV6-3,CASSSFQVSANTGELFF,TGTGCCAGCAGTTCATTTCAGGTCAGCGCGAACACCGGGGAGCTGTTTTTT
-,TRBJ2-7,-,TRBV11-2,CASSAGTGLLF,TGTGCCAGCAGCGCCGGGACGGGCCTTCTCTTC
-,TRBJ1-3,-,TRBV6-5,CASRAGRSSGNTIYF,TGTGCCAGCAGGGCCGGACGGAGCTCTGGAAACACCATATATTTT
-,TRBJ2-7,-,TRBV6-5,CASSYRQGGRGEQYF,TGTGCCAGCAGTTACCGGCAGGGGGGCAGGGGCGAGCAGTACTTC
-,TRBJ1-1,-,TRBV15,CATSGGTDTEAFF,TGTGCCACCAGCGGGGGGACCGACACTGAAGCTTTCTTT
-,TRBJ1-4,-,TRBV28,CASSLSAGVTEKLFF,TGTGCCAGCAGTTTATCCGCAGGGGTTACAGAAAAACTGTTTTTT
-,TRBJ2-2,-,TRBV6-6,CASSRNAGPGLIGELFF,TGTGCCAGCAGTCGAAACGCGGGGCCGGGACTTATCGGGGAGCTGTTTTTT
-,TRBJ1-2,TRBD1,TRBV7-8,CASSRAGGWMGGYTF,TGTGCCAGCAGTCGGGCAGGGGGGTGGATGGGTGGCTACACCTTC
once,TRBJ2-5,TRBD1,TRBV30,CAWRETGALQETQYF,TGTGCCTGGAGAGAGACAGGGGCCCTACAAGAGACCCAGTACTTC
-,TRBJ2-1,-,TRBV7-9,CASSDGDARRAEFF,TGTGCCAGCAGCGACGGGGATGCGCGACGCGCAGAGTTCTTC
-,TRBJ1-2,-,TRBV13,CASSFPGRGHYGYTF,TGTGCCAGCAGCTTCCCCGGGCGGGGGCACTATGGCTACACCTTC
-,TRBJ1-5,-,TRBV27,CASSLGSGQPQHF,TGTGCCAGCAGTTTAGGATCGGGTCAGCCCCAGCATTTT
-,TRBJ1-5,-,TRBV12-3/TRBV12-4,CASSLGGSQHF,TGTGCCAGCAGTCTGGGGGGATCCCAGCATTTT
-,TRBJ2-1,-,TRBV3-1/TRBV3-2,CASSQVGNEQFF,TGTGCCAGCAGCCAAGTGGGGAATGAGCAGTTCTTC
-,TRBJ1-1,TRBD1,TRBV6-2/TRBV6-3,CASSGPGTGRGNTEAFF,TGTGCCAGCAGTGGACCAGGGACAGGGAGGGGGAACACTGAAGCTTTCTTT
-,TRBJ1-4,TRBD1,TRBV5-1,CASSRDRGAEEKLFF,TGCGCCAGCAGCAGGGACAGGGGCGCGGAGGAAAAACTGTTTTTT
-,TRBJ1-4,-,TRBV7-2,CASSPSGSTNEKLFF,TGTGCCAGCAGCCCATCGGGGTCAACTAATGAAAAACTGTTTTTT
few,TRBJ1-2,-,TRBV6-9,CASSYSPRYGYTF,TGTGCCAGCAGTTATTCCCCCAGGTATGGCTACACCTTC
-,TRBJ1-5,-,TRBV5-1,CASRDSLNQPQHF,TGCGCCAGCAGGGACAGTCTCAATCAGCCCCAGCATTTT
-,TRBJ1-5,-,TRBV19,CASQHSHLRQLPNQPQHF,TGTGCCAGCCAACACTCCCACCTAAGACAGCTCCCAAATCAGCCCCAGCATTTT
-,TRBJ1-4,TRBD1,TRBV18,CASSPTGGADKTNEKLFF,TGTGCCAGCTCACCTACAGGGGGCGCGGATAAAACTAATGAAAAACTGTTTTTT